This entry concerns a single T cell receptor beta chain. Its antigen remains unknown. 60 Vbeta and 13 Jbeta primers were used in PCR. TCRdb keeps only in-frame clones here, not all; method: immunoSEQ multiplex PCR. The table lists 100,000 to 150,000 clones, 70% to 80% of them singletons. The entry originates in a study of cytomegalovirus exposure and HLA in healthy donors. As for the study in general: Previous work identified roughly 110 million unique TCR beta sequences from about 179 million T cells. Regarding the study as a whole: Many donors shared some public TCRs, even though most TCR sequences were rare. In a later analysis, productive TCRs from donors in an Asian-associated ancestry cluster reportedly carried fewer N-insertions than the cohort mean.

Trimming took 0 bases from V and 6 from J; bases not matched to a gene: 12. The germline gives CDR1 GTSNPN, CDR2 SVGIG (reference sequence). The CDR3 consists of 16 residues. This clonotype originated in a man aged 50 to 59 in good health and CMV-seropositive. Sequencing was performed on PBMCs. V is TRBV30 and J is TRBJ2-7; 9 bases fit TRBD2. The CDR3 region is CAWSVGTLSGGSEQYF. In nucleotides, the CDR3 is TGTGCCTGGAGTGTAGGAACCCTTAGCGGGGGTAGCGAGCAGTACTTC.